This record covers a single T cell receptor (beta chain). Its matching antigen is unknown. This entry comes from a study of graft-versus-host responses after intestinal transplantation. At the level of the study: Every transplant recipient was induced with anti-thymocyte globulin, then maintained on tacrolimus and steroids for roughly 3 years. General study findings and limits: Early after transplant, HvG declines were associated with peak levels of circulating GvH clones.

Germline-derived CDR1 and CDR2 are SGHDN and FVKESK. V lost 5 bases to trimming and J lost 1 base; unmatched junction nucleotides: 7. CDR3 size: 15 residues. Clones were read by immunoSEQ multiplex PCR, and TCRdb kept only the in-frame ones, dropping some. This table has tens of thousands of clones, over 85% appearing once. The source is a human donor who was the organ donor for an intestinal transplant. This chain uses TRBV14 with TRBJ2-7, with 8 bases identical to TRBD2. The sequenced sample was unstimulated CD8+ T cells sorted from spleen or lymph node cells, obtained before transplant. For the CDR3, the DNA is TGTGCCAGCAGCAAGAGCGGGAGTTGGTCCTACGAGCAGTACTTC. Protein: CASSKSGSWSYEQYF.